These T cell receptor beta chains were read from a single sample in a study of Graves' ophthalmopathy and Graves' hyperthyroidism. TCRdb reprocessed the multiplex PCR reads via MiXCR and lists one record per CDR3 protein. The sample lists about 390,000 distinct CDR3 sequences, about a sixth seen once, with roughly 2.6% in the top ten. Sequences were obtained from peripheral blood. These receptors were obtained from an adult woman with stable Graves' hyperthyroidism. Both conserved end residues are part of each CDR3. D genes are given only for firm matches. The size entry is marked missing in some rows and otherwise reads once, few, many or a size class.

CDR3aa	CDR3nt	v_gene	j_gene	d_gene	abundance
CASSTSLNTEAFF	TGTGCCAGTAGTACTTCTCTGAACACTGAAGCTTTCTTT	TRBV19	TRBJ1-1	-	many
CASSRSKWEPKQTQYF	TGTGCCAGTAGTAGATCTAAATGGGAGCCCAAGCAGACCCAGTACTTC	TRBV19	TRBJ2-5	-	many
CASSVGDGVDGYTF	TGTGCCAGCAGTGTGGGGGACGGTGTCGATGGCTACACCTTC	TRBV6-1	TRBJ1-2	-	many
CASRDAGPNQPQHF	TGTGCCAGCAGAGATGCAGGGCCCAATCAGCCCCAGCATTTT	TRBV6-1	TRBJ1-5	-	many
CASSLATSGGETQYF	TGCGCCAGCAGCTTGGCTACGTCCGGGGGAGAGACCCAGTACTTC	TRBV5-1	TRBJ2-5	-	many
CAVGHSPLHF	TGTGCAGTTGGTCATTCACCCCTCCACTTT	TRBV28	TRBJ1-6	-	-
CSARREGSEQYF	TGCAGTGCTAGGCGGGAGGGATCCGAGCAGTACTTC	TRBV20-1	TRBJ2-7	TRBD2	many
CASSWLGFYAYEQYF	TGTGCCAGCAGTTGGTTGGGGTTTTATGCGTACGAGCAGTACTTC	TRBV27	TRBJ2-7	-	many
CATSDWTDYGYTF	TGTGCCACCAGTGATTGGACGGACTATGGCTACACCTTC	TRBV24-1	TRBJ1-2	-	many
CASSMTQGYTEAFF	TGTGCCAGTAGTATGACACAGGGCTACACTGAAGCTTTCTTT	TRBV19	TRBJ1-1	-	many
CASSERFYGYTF	TGCGCCAGCAGTGAGAGGTTCTATGGCTACACCTTC	TRBV5-1	TRBJ1-2	-	many
CSARDPGTSEETQYF	TGCAGTGCTAGAGATCCTGGCACTAGCGAAGAGACCCAGTACTTC	TRBV20-1	TRBJ2-5	TRBD2	many
CSARDLGFVSNQPQHF	TGCAGTGCTAGAGATTTAGGGTTCGTTAGCAATCAGCCCCAGCATTTT	TRBV20-1	TRBJ1-5	-	many
CASSYLGGTEPYEQYF	TGTGCCAGCAGCTACCTCGGCGGGACAGAACCCTACGAGCAGTACTTC	TRBV11-2	TRBJ2-7	-	many
CASNHGTGSPGGGF	TGTGCCTCAAACCACGGGACAGGAAGTCCCGGCGGGGGATTC	TRBV10-3	TRBJ2-7	-	-
CASSLMRTGVEETQYF	TGTGCCAGCAGTTTAATGCGGACAGGGGTGGAAGAGACCCAGTACTTC	TRBV12-3/TRBV12-4	TRBJ2-5	TRBD1	many
CASSLGGGDNSPLHF	TGTGCCAGCAGCTTAGGTGGGGGAGATAATTCACCCCTCCACTTT	TRBV7-2	TRBJ1-6	-	many
CASSTPLLGDTGELFF	TGTGCCAGCAGTACCCCGCTTTTGGGTGACACCGGGGAGCTGTTTTTT	TRBV6-1	TRBJ2-2	-	many
CASPGGASEAFF	TGTGCCAGCCCAGGGGGCGCGTCTGAAGCTTTCTTT	TRBV12-3/TRBV12-4	TRBJ1-1	TRBD1	many
CASSFGAGEAQYF	TGTGCCAGCAGCTTTGGTGCGGGAGAGGCCCAGTACTTC	TRBV7-2	TRBJ2-5	TRBD2	-
CASSPVVGNSPLHF	TGTGCCAGCAGTCCGGTCGTGGGGAATTCACCCCTCCACTTT	TRBV27	TRBJ1-6	-	many
CASSEEATETQYF	TGTGCCAGCAGTGAAGAGGCTACGGAGACCCAGTACTTC	TRBV2	TRBJ2-5	-	many
CASSLEVTRLYF	TGTGCCAGCAGCTTAGAGGTGACAAGGTTGTACTTC	TRBV7-9	TRBJ2-5	-	many
CAIPRDRGSYEQYF	TGTGCCATACCACGGGACAGGGGATCCTACGAGCAGTACTTC	TRBV25-1	TRBJ2-7	TRBD1	-
CASSTRGHEQYF	TGTGCCAGTAGTACCAGGGGCCACGAGCAGTACTTC	TRBV19	TRBJ2-7	-	many
CASRKGLAGGPGELFF	TGTGCCAGCAGGAAAGGACTAGCGGGAGGTCCCGGGGAGCTGTTTTTT	TRBV11-2	TRBJ2-2	TRBD2	few
CASSLLVAGNTGELFF	TGTGCCAGCAGTTTATTGGTAGCGGGGAACACCGGGGAGCTGTTTTTT	TRBV28	TRBJ2-2	TRBD2	many
CASGNFVNTEAFF	TGTGCCAGCGGCAATTTCGTGAACACTGAAGCTTTCTTT	TRBV12-3/TRBV12-4	TRBJ1-1	-	few
CASWGRTGDVLSETQYF	TGTGCCAGCTGGGGCCGAACAGGGGACGTATTGAGCGAGACCCAGTACTTC	TRBV6-6	TRBJ2-5	TRBD1	many
CASSLIAGSETQYF	TGTGCCAGCAGCTTAATAGCGGGAAGCGAGACCCAGTACTTC	TRBV7-3	TRBJ2-5	TRBD2	many
CASSPLGGQADSNQPQHF	TGTGCCAGCAGTCCCCTTGGAGGACAGGCAGATAGCAATCAGCCCCAGCATTTT	TRBV6-2/TRBV6-3	TRBJ1-5	TRBD1	-
CASSQDEGVRGETQYF	TGTGCCAGCAGCCAAGATGAGGGGGTCCGGGGAGAGACCCAGTACTTC	TRBV3-1	TRBJ2-5	-	-
CSARGQVGEQYF	TGCAGTGCTAGAGGACAGGTGGGCGAGCAGTACTTC	TRBV20-1	TRBJ2-7	-	many
CASSKNTGPQHF	TGTGCCAGCAGCAAGAACACCGGGCCCCAGCATTTT	TRBV28	TRBJ1-5	-	many
CASSQQGSGELFF	TGTGCCAGCAGTCAACAGGGATCCGGGGAGCTGTTTTTT	TRBV28	TRBJ2-2	-	-
CAISGGKEAFF	TGTGCCATCAGTGGCGGAAAGGAAGCTTTCTTT	TRBV10-3	TRBJ1-1	-	many
CASSLGGGVYEQYF	TGTGCCAGCAGTTTAGGAGGGGGTGTTTACGAGCAGTACTTC	TRBV12-3/TRBV12-4	TRBJ2-7	-	many
CASSSYTANTEAFF	TGTGCCAGCAGTTCCTACACAGCGAACACTGAAGCTTTCTTT	TRBV12-3/TRBV12-4	TRBJ1-1	-	-
CASDAGGPPETQYF	TGTGCCAGCGACGCGGGGGGGCCTCCAGAGACCCAGTACTTC	TRBV28	TRBJ2-5	TRBD2	few
CASSQDSSIGYEQYF	TGCGCCAGCAGCCAAGACAGCTCGATCGGGTACGAGCAGTACTTC	TRBV4-1	TRBJ2-7	-	many
CASRVPGGDTGELFF	TGTGCCAGCAGGGTACCGGGAGGTGACACCGGGGAGCTGTTTTTT	TRBV2	TRBJ2-2	TRBD2	many
CATLPDRGGTEAFF	TGTGCCACTCTCCCAGACAGGGGGGGCACTGAAGCTTTCTTT	TRBV6-2/TRBV6-3	TRBJ1-1	TRBD1	-
CSARATSGGSTQYF	TGCAGTGCTAGAGCGACTAGCGGAGGGAGTACGCAGTATTTT	TRBV20-1	TRBJ2-3	TRBD2	-
CASSRGGGTTYEQYF	TGTGCCAGCAGTAGAGGCGGAGGCACAACCTACGAGCAGTACTTC	TRBV28	TRBJ2-7	-	many
CASKINPGGPDYGYTF	TGTGCCAGCAAAATTAATCCAGGGGGCCCAGACTATGGCTATACCTTC	TRBV12-3/TRBV12-4	TRBJ1-2	TRBD1	many
CASSFGQTVTEAFF	TGTGCCAGCAGCTTTGGACAAACAGTAACAGAAGCTTTCTTT	TRBV11-2	TRBJ1-1	-	many
CASSFPAGGWNTEAFF	TGTGCCAGCAGCTTCCCTGCAGGGGGCTGGAACACTGAAGCTTTCTTT	TRBV28	TRBJ1-1	TRBD1	many
CSAREPGTYYGYTF	TGCAGTGCTAGAGAGCCGGGGACCTACTATGGCTACACCTTC	TRBV20-1	TRBJ1-2	-	many
CASSYTQSSYNSPLHF	TGTGCCAGCAGTTACACCCAGAGCTCCTATAATTCACCCCTCCACTTT	TRBV6-5	TRBJ1-6	-	many
CSASRNSVYEQYF	TGCAGTGCTAGTCGTAATAGCGTCTACGAGCAGTACTTC	TRBV20-1	TRBJ2-7	-	many
CATRPGQQETQYF	TGTGCCACCCGCCCAGGACAGCAAGAGACCCAGTACTTC	TRBV27	TRBJ2-5	-	many
CASRPTNTGELFF	TGTGCCAGCAGACCGACGAACACCGGGGAGCTGTTTTTT	TRBV6-2/TRBV6-3	TRBJ2-2	-	many
CASGDSYEQYF	TGTGCTAGTGGCGACTCCTACGAGCAGTACTTC	TRBV12-5	TRBJ2-7	-	many